This section outlines one T cell receptor (beta chain) sequence together with its context. This clonotype was detected only a few times. Its recognized antigen is unknown. No qualities accompany the bases; no much larger clone lies one base away. This entry comes from a study of blood T cells in healthy people across ages (dated by TCRdb to the mid-2010s). About the investigation overall: In model experiments, roughly one uniquely barcoded TCR beta cDNA molecule per two T cells was captured by template switching. To track age-related changes in TCR beta repertoire diversity, the study relied on deep sequencing normalized with unique cDNA molecular identifiers. Donors were grouped into four age groups: young (average approximately 15 years), middle-aged (39), aged (approximately 58) and long-lived (around 80). The study analyzed two additional independent replicas of 1 million unique cDNA reads from the same blood draw for two donors, one aged 18 to 29 and one aged 80 or older. The full study reports these points: Total diversity estimates from one million sequenced T cells were considered lower bounds and underestimates. There was a strong correlation between observed TCR beta diversity and the percentage of naive T cells measured by flow cytometry. Observed TCR beta diversity per million T cells fell roughly linearly with age, and a significant reduction was already apparent by age around 40. Since profiling was done on bulk unsorted PBMCs, naive and antigen-experienced compartments could not be conclusively compared. Because the CMV infection status of the donors was unknown, age-related changes in expanded clonotypes may potentially have been confounded. Compared with the aged group, more naive CD4+ T cells, fewer expanded clones and increased TCR diversity were shown by the long-lived group, suggesting age selection.

The protocol used for the library was 5' RACE. TCRdb records Illumina HiSeq 2500 as the sequencer. A second PCR of about 7 to 12 cycles was run with a J-beta primer mix and a sample-barcoded 5' primer. Each TCR beta cDNA molecule received a unique molecular identifier from a template-switch 5' adaptor carrying 12 random nucleotides. Each sample yielded at least 3 million CDR3-containing paired-end reads. The Mint cDNA synthesis kit, primed by a TRBC-specific oligonucleotide, was used to synthesize first-strand cDNA from all RNA. All cDNA was treated with uracil-DNA glycosylase and then went through a first 18-cycle PCR with the universal primers M1SS and BC2_uni_R. In the authors' own workflow: Each sample was normalized by randomly selecting 1 million high-quality reads, each carrying a distinct molecular identifier. Reads sharing molecular identifiers were discarded rather than binned into consensus sequences. MiTCR, run with a Q25 quality threshold and the strictest error-elimination algorithm, handled CDR3 identification, clonotype clustering and error correction. A nonparametric unseen species model with Euler transformation was used to estimate lower-bound total TCR beta diversity. Using fastp trimming at Q25 and MiXCR clonotype assembly, TCRdb reanalyzed the public sequencing data and kept in-frame beta chains. Rows with a matching CDR3 protein are joined into one entry that keeps the most common DNA and genes. In this record, the V and J calls reflect TCRdb's handling and not the investigators' own analysis. Here the sample has roughly 800,000 distinct CDR3 sequences; 20% to 25% occur a single time. The ten largest clones take up 8% to 10% of the sample.

Between the V and J ends, shortened by 0 bases and 3 bases respectively, the junction contains 18 bases. The CDR3 spans 18 residues, from the cysteine through the phenylalanine. Just CDR3 DNA is preserved here, 54 bases in frame from base 1. Via the germline V gene (reference sequence), CDR1 is LNHNV and CDR2 YYDKDF. The donors were roughly 39 Caucasian individuals from Russia, aged about 6 to 100 years, who were systemically healthy. Around 10 milliliters of peripheral blood were collected from each donor into EDTA-treated Vacutainer tubes. Ficoll-Paque density-gradient centrifugation was used to isolate PBMCs, with at least 6 million obtained per sample. Trizol reagent was used to extract total RNA from the PBMCs, yielding at least 6 micrograms per sample. Naive CD45RAhigh/CD27high T cell percentages were measured by flow cytometry on a PBMC aliquot from every donor. The sample was also linked to a second study, of T cells of mothers and their children. The second study's authors report: Donors were nine systemically healthy Caucasian individuals: three mothers and their six children. cDNA synthesis used all of the extracted RNA, with about 1.5 ug of RNA in each 15 ul reaction. In the second PCR, the M1S primer introduced both the sample barcodes and 2-4 random nucleotides. Each mother yielded over 8 million TCR beta CDR3 reads and each child a few million reads. In both related and unrelated pairs, thymic selection shapes the output of TCR recombination in a similar way, with inherited differences having only a minor effect. Normalized repertoire overlap was always slightly but never significantly higher in related than unrelated mother-child pairs. Persistent microchimeric T cell clones were not detected, at a sensitivity of roughly 100 clones per million clonotypes. In the study, deep NGS was used to compare the TCR beta repertoires of mothers and children, and features distinguishing related mother-child pairs from unrelated individuals were sought. On average, the children were around 11 +/- 4 years old, while the mothers were 40 +/- 4 years old. After adapter ligation with NEBNext reagents, the libraries were sequenced on Illumina HiSeq 2000 with 100+100 nt paired-end reads. To avoid cross-contamination, the mother libraries and the child libraries were prepared a month apart and sequenced in separate runs. Between about 500,000 and 2,300,000 distinct TCR beta clonotypes were identified per donor. Naive TCR beta clonotypes were estimated from low-frequency clonotypes matched to each donor's FACS-determined naive share, without sorting.

Specimen: blood. The sequence joins TRBV15 to TRBJ2-4, and the D gene may be TRBD1, 6 bases matching. This TCR came from a boy younger than 18 in good health. In nucleotide form, the sequence is TGTGCCACCAGCAGAGACCTGGACAGAAATCCAGGCAAAAACATTCAGTACTTC. The encoded protein is CATSRDLDRNPGKNIQYF.